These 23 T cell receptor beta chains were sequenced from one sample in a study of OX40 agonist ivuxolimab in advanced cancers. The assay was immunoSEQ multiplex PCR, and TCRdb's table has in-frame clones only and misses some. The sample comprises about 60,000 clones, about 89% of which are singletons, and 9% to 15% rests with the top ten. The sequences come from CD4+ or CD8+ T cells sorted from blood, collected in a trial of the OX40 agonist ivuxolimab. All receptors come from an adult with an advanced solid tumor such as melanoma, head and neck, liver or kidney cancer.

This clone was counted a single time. In nucleotides, the CDR3 is TGTGCCAGCAGTGAGTACACCGGGGAGCTGTTTTTT. This sequence encodes CASSEYTGELFF. The genes are TRBV28 and TRBJ2-2, with D hard to call. The CDR3 has 12 amino acids. Per germline, CDR1 MDHEN and CDR2 SYDVKM. Trimming pared 5 bases from V and 3 bases from J, leaving 4 bases between.

The CDR3 reads CASHHRWGSTDTQYF. CDR3 DNA: TGTGCCAGCCATCACAGATGGGGGAGCACAGATACGCAGTATTTT. The chain has TRBV19 and TRBJ2-3; D tentatively fits TRBD1 or TRBD2 (5 bases each). CDR1 is LNHDA and CDR2 is SQIVND in the germline V gene (reference sequence). CDR3 length: 15 amino acids. V lost 9 bases to trimming and J lost 0 bases, with 16 bases between them.

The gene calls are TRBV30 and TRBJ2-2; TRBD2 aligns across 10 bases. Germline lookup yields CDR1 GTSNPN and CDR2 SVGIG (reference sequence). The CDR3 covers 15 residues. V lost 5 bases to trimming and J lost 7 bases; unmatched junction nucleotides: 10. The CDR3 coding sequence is TGTGCCTGGCGCTGGACTAGCGGTTTTGACGGGGAGCTGTTTTTT. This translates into CAWRWTSGFDGELFF.

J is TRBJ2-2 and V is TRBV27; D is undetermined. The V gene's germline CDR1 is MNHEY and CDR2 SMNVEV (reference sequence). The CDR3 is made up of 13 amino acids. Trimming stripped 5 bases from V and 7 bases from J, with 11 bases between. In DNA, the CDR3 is TGTGCCAGCAGTCCGGTAATAAACGGGGAGCTGTTTTTT. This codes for CASSPVINGELFF.

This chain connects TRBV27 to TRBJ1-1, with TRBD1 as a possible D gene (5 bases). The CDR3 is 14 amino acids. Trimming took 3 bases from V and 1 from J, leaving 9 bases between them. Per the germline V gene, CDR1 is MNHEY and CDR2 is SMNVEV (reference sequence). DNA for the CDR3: TGTGCCAGCAGTTTGTTCGGGGCGAACACTGAAGCTTTCTTT. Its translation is CASSLFGANTEAFF.

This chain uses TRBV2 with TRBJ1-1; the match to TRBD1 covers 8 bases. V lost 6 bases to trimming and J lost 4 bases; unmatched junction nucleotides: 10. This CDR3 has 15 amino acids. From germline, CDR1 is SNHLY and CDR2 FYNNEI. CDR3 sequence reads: CASSTPGQESTEAFF. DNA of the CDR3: TGTGCCAGCAGCACACCGGGACAGGAGAGCACTGAAGCTTTCTTT.

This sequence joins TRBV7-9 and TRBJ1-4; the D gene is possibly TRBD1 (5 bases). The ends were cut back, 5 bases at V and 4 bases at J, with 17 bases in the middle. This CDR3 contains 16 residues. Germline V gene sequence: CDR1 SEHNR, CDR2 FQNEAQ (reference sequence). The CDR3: CASSPLDSAYNEKLFF. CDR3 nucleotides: TGTGCCAGCAGCCCCCTCGACAGCGCGTATAATGAAAAACTGTTTTTT.

CDR3 sequence: CASSEGDIGELFF. Here the CDR3 DNA reads TGTGCCAGCAGTGAAGGCGACATCGGGGAGCTGTTTTTT. The V call is TRBV6-1, the J call TRBJ2-2; D remains ambiguous. This CDR3 comprises 13 residues. CDR1 and CDR2 (germline): MNHNS, SASEGT. Trimming cost V 1 base and J 7 bases, with 7 bases left between them.

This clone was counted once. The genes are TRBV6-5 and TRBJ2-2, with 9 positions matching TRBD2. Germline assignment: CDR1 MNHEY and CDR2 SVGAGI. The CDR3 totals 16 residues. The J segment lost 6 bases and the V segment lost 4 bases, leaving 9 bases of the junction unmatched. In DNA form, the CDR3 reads TGTGCCAGCAGTTCCCCGGGCGGGAGGGCCGCCGGGGAGCTGTTTTTT. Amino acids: CASSSPGGRAAGELFF.

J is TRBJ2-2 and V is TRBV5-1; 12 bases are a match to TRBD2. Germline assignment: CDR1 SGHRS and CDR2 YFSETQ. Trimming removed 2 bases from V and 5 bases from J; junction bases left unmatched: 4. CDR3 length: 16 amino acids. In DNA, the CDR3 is TGCGCCAGCAGCTTTGGGGGGACTAGCGGGACCGGGGAGCTGTTTTTT. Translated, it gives CASSFGGTSGTGELFF.

The CDR3 region has the DNA TGTGCCAGCAGTTTTTCTAGGGGAGGTCAGCCCCAGCATTTT. It specifies CASSFSRGGQPQHF. V and J are TRBV28 and TRBJ1-5; maybe TRBD1 (5 bases). The CDR3 length is 14 residues. Germline lookup yields CDR1 MDHEN and CDR2 SYDVKM. Trimming left V 3 bases short and J 6 bases short, with 12 bases between.

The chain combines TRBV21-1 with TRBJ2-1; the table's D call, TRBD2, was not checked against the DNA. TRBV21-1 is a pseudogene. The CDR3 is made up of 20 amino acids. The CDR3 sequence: CASSKEEGLAGRCSYNEQFF. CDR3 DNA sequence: TGTGCCAGCAGCAAAGAGGAGGGGCTAGCGGGAAGGTGCTCCTACAATGAGCAGTTCTTC.

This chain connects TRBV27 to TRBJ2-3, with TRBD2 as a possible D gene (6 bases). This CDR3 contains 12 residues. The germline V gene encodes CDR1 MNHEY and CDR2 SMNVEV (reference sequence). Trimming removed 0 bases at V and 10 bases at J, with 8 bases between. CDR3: CASSLSGGPQYF. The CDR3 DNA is TGTGCCAGCAGTTTATCGGGGGGACCGCAGTATTTT.

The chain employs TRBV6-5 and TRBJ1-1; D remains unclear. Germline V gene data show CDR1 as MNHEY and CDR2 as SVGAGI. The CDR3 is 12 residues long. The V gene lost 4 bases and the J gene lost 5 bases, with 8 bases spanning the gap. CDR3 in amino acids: CASSSIGTEAFF. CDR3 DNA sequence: TGTGCCAGCAGTTCTATTGGGACTGAAGCTTTCTTT.

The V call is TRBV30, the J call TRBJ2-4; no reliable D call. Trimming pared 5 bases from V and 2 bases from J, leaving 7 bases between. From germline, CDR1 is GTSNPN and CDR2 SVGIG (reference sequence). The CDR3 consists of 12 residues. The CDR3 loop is CAWDEPKNIQYF. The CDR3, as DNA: TGTGCCTGGGATGAACCCAAAAACATTCAGTACTTC.

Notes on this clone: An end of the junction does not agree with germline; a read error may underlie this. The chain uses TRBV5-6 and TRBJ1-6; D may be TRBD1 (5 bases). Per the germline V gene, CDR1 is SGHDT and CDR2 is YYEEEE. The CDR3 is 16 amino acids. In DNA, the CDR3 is TGTGCCAGCAGCTTTGCACCCGGGGGTTATATTTCACCCCTCCACTTT. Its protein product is CASSFAPGGYISPLHF.

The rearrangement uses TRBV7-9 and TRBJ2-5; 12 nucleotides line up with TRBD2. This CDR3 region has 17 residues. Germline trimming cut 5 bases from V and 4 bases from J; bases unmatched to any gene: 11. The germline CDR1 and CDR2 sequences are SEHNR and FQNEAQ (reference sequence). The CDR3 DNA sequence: TGTGCCAGCAGCGTAGGGACTAGCGGGCCGAGGGGAGAGACCCAGTACTTC. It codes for CASSVGTSGPRGETQYF.

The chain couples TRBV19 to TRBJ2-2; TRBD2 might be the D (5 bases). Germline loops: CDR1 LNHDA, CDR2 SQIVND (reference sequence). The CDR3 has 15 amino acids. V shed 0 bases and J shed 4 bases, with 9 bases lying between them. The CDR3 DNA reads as TGTGCCAGTAGTATAGATCGCGAGGGCACCGGGGAGCTGTTTTTT. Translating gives CASSIDREGTGELFF.

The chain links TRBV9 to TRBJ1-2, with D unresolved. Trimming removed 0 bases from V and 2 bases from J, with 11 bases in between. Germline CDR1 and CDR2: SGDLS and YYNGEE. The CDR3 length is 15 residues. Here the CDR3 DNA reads TGTGCCAGCAGCGTAGCGGTAGGACCCAACTATGGCTACACCTTC. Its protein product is CASSVAVGPNYGYTF.

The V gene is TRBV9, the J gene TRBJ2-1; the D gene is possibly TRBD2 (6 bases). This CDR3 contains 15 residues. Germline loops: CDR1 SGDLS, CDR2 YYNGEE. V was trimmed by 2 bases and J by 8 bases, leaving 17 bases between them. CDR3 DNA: TGTGCCAGCAGCGTCGGGGGACTCTTAAGTCATGAGCAGTTCTTC. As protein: CASSVGGLLSHEQFF.

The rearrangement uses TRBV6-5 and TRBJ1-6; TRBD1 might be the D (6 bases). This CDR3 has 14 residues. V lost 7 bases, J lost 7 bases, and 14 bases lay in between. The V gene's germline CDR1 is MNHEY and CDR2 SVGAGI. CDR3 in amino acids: CASKRGNRNSPLHF. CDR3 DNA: TGTGCCAGCAAAAGGGGGAATCGGAATTCACCCCTCCACTTT.

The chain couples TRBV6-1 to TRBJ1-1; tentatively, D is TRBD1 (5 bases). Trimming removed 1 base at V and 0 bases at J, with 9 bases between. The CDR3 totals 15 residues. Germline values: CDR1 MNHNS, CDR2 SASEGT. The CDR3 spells CASSEDRGMNTEAFF. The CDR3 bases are TGTGCCAGCAGTGAAGATAGGGGAATGAACACTGAAGCTTTCTTT.

The CDR3 DNA reads TGTGCCAGCAGCGCGAGAGCGGGAGCAACCGGGGAGCTGTTTTTT. It yields the protein CASSARAGATGELFF. The chain has TRBV9 and TRBJ2-2; TRBD2 aligns across 8 bases. In germline, CDR1 is SGDLS, CDR2 YYNGEE. V dropped 3 bases and J dropped 5; count of bases not matched to a gene: 6. This CDR3 is built from 15 residues.